A selection of T cell receptor beta chains follows, all from one sample in a study of post-analysis software for immune sequencing data. TCRdb reprocessed the PCR reads via MiXCR and lists one record per CDR3 protein. The data show approximately 690,000 distinct CDR3 sequences, more than 50% seen once. The sequenced material came from blood. Receptors originate from a girl aged 2 to 10 with multiple sclerosis. Both conserved end residues are part of each CDR3. A D gene is named only where the DNA matches it firmly. Size is omitted from some rows. Given values are once, few, many or a class for expanded clones.

V: TRBV4-3
J: TRBJ2-3
D: TRBD2
size: -
DNA: TGCGCCAGCAGCCAAGATTGGGACTACACAGATACGCAGTATTTT
CDR3: CASSQDWDYTDTQYF

V: TRBV20-1
J: TRBJ2-5
D: -
size: -
DNA: TGCAGTGCTCAAAGACAGGCCCGGGCGACCCAGTACTTC
CDR3: CSAQRQARATQYF

V: TRBV6-2/TRBV6-3
J: TRBJ2-3
D: -
size: -
DNA: TGTGCCAGCAGGGCTGACACAGATACGCAGTATTTT
CDR3: CASRADTDTQYF

V: TRBV6-5
J: TRBJ2-3
D: -
size: -
DNA: TGTGCCAGCATGTGGCGGGGTATTAGCACAGATACGCAGTATTTT
CDR3: CASMWRGISTDTQYF

V: TRBV7-2
J: TRBJ2-3
D: -
size: -
DNA: TGTGCCAGCAGCTCCCAAGGGCGGGGCACAGATACGCAGTATTTT
CDR3: CASSSQGRGTDTQYF

V: TRBV13
J: TRBJ1-1
D: -
size: -
DNA: TGTGCCAGCAGTTGGGACGGGGAGCTGAACACTGAAGCTTTCTTT
CDR3: CASSWDGELNTEAFF

V: TRBV5-1
J: TRBJ2-7
D: -
size: few
DNA: TGCGCCAGCAGCTTGGGACAGGTTTTTTACGAGCAGTACTTC
CDR3: CASSLGQVFYEQYF

V: TRBV10-3
J: TRBJ2-1
D: TRBD1
size: -
DNA: TGTGCCATCAGGGATCAGGGGGCAGATAATGAGCAGTTCTTC
CDR3: CAIRDQGADNEQFF

V: TRBV12-5
J: TRBJ2-1
D: TRBD1
size: -
DNA: TGTGCTAGTGGCGGGACAGGGCACTACAATGAGCAGTTCTTC
CDR3: CASGGTGHYNEQFF

V: TRBV12-3/TRBV12-4
J: TRBJ2-3
D: -
size: many
DNA: TGTGCCAGCAGCCAAAGCTCCGGGTACACAGATACGCAGTATTTT
CDR3: CASSQSSGYTDTQYF

V: TRBV7-9
J: TRBJ2-6
D: -
size: -
DNA: TGTGCCAGCAGCTTAGATCCAGCTACTGGGGCCAACGTCCTGACTTTC
CDR3: CASSLDPATGANVLTF

V: TRBV10-3
J: TRBJ2-1
D: TRBD1
size: -
DNA: TGTGCCATCAAGGGGGGACAGGGCTCCAATGAGCAGTTCTTC
CDR3: CAIKGGQGSNEQFF

V: TRBV20-1
J: TRBJ2-3
D: -
size: -
DNA: TGCAGTGCTAATCCTCCAGGGCTCGCAGATACGCAGTATTTT
CDR3: CSANPPGLADTQYF

V: TRBV20-1
J: TRBJ2-7
D: -
size: -
DNA: TGCAGTGCCACACCGGGACTGACCTACGAGCAGTACTTC
CDR3: CSATPGLTYEQYF

V: TRBV12-3/TRBV12-4
J: TRBJ2-7
D: -
size: -
DNA: TGTGCCAGCGGCCCGGGGCCCTACGAGCAGTACTTC
CDR3: CASGPGPYEQYF

V: TRBV7-2
J: TRBJ2-1
D: TRBD2
size: few
DNA: TGTGCCAGCAGCTACGGGCTAGCGGGGGGGCGCAATGAGCAGTTCTTC
CDR3: CASSYGLAGGRNEQFF

V: TRBV20-1
J: TRBJ1-2
D: -
size: few
DNA: TGCAGTGCCGGGGCAGGGATAGGCTACACCTTC
CDR3: CSAGAGIGYTF

V: TRBV3-1
J: TRBJ2-5
D: -
size: -
DNA: TGTGCCAGCAGCCCCGACGGGCGGGTACAAGAGACCCAGTACTTC
CDR3: CASSPDGRVQETQYF

V: TRBV10-3
J: TRBJ2-4
D: -
size: once
DNA: TGTGCCCCTAAGCCAGAGGGGTTGGCACATGGAAGGCTTGGGACATCCAAAAACATTCAGTACTTC
CDR3: CAPKPEGLAHGRLGTSKNIQYF

V: TRBV12-3/TRBV12-4
J: TRBJ2-1
D: TRBD2
size: -
DNA: TGTGCCAGCAAGCTAGCGGGGGTCTACAATGAGCAGTTCTTC
CDR3: CASKLAGVYNEQFF

V: TRBV3-1
J: TRBJ1-2
D: -
size: few
DNA: TGTGCCAGCAGCCACAGGAGGGGCTATGGCTACACCTTC
CDR3: CASSHRRGYGYTF

V: TRBV20-1
J: TRBJ2-1
D: -
size: -
DNA: TGCAGTGCTAGAGATCAAGCGGGTAACTACAATGAGCAGTTCTTC
CDR3: CSARDQAGNYNEQFF

V: TRBV15
J: TRBJ2-3
D: TRBD1
size: -
DNA: TGTGCCACCAGCAGTTATCGCCGGGACAGCGGAGGAGATACGCAGTATTTT
CDR3: CATSSYRRDSGGDTQYF

V: TRBV5-1
J: TRBJ2-3
D: TRBD2
size: -
DNA: TGCGCCAGCAGCCCGGCTGCGGGAGTCACAGATACACAGTATTTT
CDR3: CASSPAAGVTDTQYF

V: TRBV12-3/TRBV12-4
J: TRBJ2-3
D: -
size: -
DNA: TGTGCCAGCAGTTTTATCTCAGATACGCAGTATTTT
CDR3: CASSFISDTQYF

V: TRBV7-3
J: TRBJ2-1
D: -
size: few
DNA: TGTGCCAGCGGTTACAGACGACCCGACAATGAGCAGTTCTTC
CDR3: CASGYRRPDNEQFF

V: TRBV3-1
J: TRBJ2-5
D: -
size: -
DNA: TGTGCCAGCAGCCAAGAACCCGGCCCCGGACGGAATGAGCAGTACTTC
CDR3: CASSQEPGPGRNEQYF

V: TRBV5-6
J: TRBJ2-1
D: -
size: -
DNA: TGTGCCAGCAGCTTTTCGGTGGACATCTACAATGAGCAGTTCTTC
CDR3: CASSFSVDIYNEQFF

V: TRBV20-1
J: TRBJ2-5
D: TRBD2
size: -
DNA: TGCAGTGCTAGTGATAGCGGGGGGTCCCAAGAGACCCAGTACTTC
CDR3: CSASDSGGSQETQYF

V: TRBV12-3/TRBV12-4
J: TRBJ1-5
D: -
size: few
DNA: TGTGCCAGCAGTTCAACATTACAGGGAAATCAGCCCCAGCATTTT
CDR3: CASSSTLQGNQPQHF

V: TRBV6-6
J: TRBJ2-7
D: -
size: -
DNA: TGTGCCAGCAGTTACGGGGATACGCCCTACGAGCAGTACTTC
CDR3: CASSYGDTPYEQYF

V: TRBV29-1
J: TRBJ2-5
D: TRBD1
size: -
DNA: TGCAGCGTGTCAGGGGGCGAGGAGACCCAGTACTTC
CDR3: CSVSGGEETQYF

V: TRBV6-5
J: TRBJ2-7
D: -
size: -
DNA: TGTGCCAGCAGTTCGACAGGAGAATCCTACGAGCAGTACTTC
CDR3: CASSSTGESYEQYF

V: TRBV2
J: TRBJ2-7
D: -
size: -
DNA: TGTGCCAGCAGCCAAGAGGACCGCTACGAGCAGTACTTC
CDR3: CASSQEDRYEQYF